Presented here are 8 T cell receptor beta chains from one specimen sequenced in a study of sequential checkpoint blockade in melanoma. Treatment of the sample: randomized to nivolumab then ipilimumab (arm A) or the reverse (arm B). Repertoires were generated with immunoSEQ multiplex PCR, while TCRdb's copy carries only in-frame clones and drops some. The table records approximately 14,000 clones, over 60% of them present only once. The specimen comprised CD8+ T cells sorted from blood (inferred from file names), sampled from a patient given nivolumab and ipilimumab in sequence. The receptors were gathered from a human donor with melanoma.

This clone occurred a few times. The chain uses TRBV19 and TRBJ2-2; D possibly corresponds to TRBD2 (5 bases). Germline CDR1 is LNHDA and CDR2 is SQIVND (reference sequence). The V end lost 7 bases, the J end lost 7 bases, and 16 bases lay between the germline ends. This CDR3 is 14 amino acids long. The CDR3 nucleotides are TGTGCCAGTACCCAGTACGGGAAGATCGGGGAGCTGTTTTTT. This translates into CASTQYGKIGELFF.

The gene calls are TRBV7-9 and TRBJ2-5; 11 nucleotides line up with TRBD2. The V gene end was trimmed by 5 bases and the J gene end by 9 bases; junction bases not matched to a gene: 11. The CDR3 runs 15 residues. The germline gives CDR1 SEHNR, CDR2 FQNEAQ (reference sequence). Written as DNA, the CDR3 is TGTGCCAGCAGCCCTAATCTAGCGGGAGGCCCTCCCCAGTACTTC. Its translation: CASSPNLAGGPPQYF.

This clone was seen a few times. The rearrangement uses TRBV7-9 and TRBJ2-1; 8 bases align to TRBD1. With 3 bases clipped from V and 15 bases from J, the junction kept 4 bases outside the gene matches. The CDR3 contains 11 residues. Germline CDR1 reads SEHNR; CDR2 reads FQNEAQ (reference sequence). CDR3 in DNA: TGTGCCAGCAGCTTTCGACAGGGGACGTTCTTC. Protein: CASSFRQGTFF.

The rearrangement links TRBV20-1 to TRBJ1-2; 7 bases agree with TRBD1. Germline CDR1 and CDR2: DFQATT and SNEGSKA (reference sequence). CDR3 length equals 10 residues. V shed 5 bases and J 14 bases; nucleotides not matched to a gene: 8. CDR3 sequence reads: CSAAGTAGTF. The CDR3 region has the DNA TGCAGTGCTGCCGGGACAGCAGGTACCTTC.

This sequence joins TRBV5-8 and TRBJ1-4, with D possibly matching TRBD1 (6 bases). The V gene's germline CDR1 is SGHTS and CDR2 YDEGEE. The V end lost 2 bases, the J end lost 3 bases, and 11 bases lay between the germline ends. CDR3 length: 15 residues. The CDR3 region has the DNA TGTGCCAGCAGCTTTGGGGGCGTCCCTAATGAAAAACTGTTTTTT. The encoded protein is CASSFGGVPNEKLFF.

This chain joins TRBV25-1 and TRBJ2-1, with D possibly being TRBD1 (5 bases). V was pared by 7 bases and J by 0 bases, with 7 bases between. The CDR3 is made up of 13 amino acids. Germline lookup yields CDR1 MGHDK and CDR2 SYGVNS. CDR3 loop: CASKTDSYNEQFF. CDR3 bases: TGTGCCAGCAAGACAGACTCCTACAATGAGCAGTTCTTC.

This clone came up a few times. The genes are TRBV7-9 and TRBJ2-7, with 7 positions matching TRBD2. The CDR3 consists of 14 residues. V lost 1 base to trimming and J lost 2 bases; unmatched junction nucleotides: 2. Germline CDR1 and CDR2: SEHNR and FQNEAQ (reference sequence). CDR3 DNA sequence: TGTGCCAGCAGCTTAGGAGGGACTACCTACGAGCAGTACTTC. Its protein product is CASSLGGTTYEQYF. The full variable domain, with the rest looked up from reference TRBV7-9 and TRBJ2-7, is DTGVSQNPRHKITKRGQNVTFRCDPISEHNRLYWYRQTLGQGPEFLTYFQNEAQLEKSRLLSDRFSAERPKGSFSTLEIQRTEQGDSAMYLCASSLGGTTYEQYFGPGTRLTVT.

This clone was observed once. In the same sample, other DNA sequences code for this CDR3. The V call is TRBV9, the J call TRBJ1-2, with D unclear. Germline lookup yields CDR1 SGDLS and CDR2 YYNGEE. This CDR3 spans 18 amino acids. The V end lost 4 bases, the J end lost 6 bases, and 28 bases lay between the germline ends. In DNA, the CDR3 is TGTGCCAGCAGCCATCCCCTAAACGAGGTAAAGGATGGCGATGGCTACACCTTC. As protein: CASSHPLNEVKDGDGYTF.